This T cell receptor (beta chain) was found in a study of T-cell reconstitution after alpha-beta-depleted transplantation in children. The CDR3 extends over 16 amino acids. Trimming shortened V by 3 bases and J by 1 base, and 16 bases separated the two germline ends. Germline CDR1 SGDLS, CDR2 YYNGEE. Unique molecular identifiers tagged the TCRbeta library. From the PCR reads, TCRdb called clonotypes with MiXCR, one entry per CDR3 protein. The data hold 500,000 or so distinct CDR3 sequences, with approximately 32% observed a single time. This chain links TRBV9 with TRBJ1-1, with D possibly TRBD1 on 5 matching bases. The sequence was obtained from a human donor who donated a stem cell graft to a child with aplastic anemia. The sample in question was PBMCs from the stem cell graft donor, obtained from the stem cell graft. The CDR3 here is CASSAPNRGSNTEAFF. CDR3 DNA: TGTGCCAGCAGCGCACCTAACCGGGGGTCGAACACTGAAGCTTTCTTT. The full variable domain, completed using reference TRBV9 and TRBJ1-1, is DSGVTQTPKHLITATGQRVTLRCSPRSGDLSVYWYQQSLDQGLQFLIQYYNGEERAKGNILERFSAQQFPDLHSELNLSSLELGDSALYFCASSAPNRGSNTEAFFGQGTRLTVV.